Following are 32 T cell receptor beta chains from one sample sequenced in a study of brain T cells in children with intractable seizures (dated by TCRdb to about 2021). Library construction relied on the immunoSEQ multiplex PCR assay. TCRdb obtained this table from immuneACCESS and retained in-frame rearrangements with V and J assigned. These tables miss some clones; where compared with another copy, unresolved V genes account for less than half of the shortfall, and the remainder is unexplained. Present in this sample are approximately 9,000 clones, approximately 69% of which were seen just once. Of the sample, around 18% is held by the ten largest clones. Sample time point, as interpreted from the label and publication: resected brain tissue, or blood drawn just prior to surgery. The surgery cases showing the highest brain T cell transcript signatures were chosen for TCR beta chain sequencing of brain tissue and, when available, of blood.

The source was resected brain tissue, collected at surgery. These receptors were taken from a girl aged 2 to 10 with tuberous sclerosis and intractable seizures.

This chain uses TRBV2 with TRBJ2-1; D is uncertain. V was trimmed by 7 bases and J by 2 bases, leaving 12 bases between them. Germline assignment: CDR1 SNHLY and CDR2 FYNNEI. The CDR3 has 14 amino acids. Here the CDR3 DNA reads TGTGCCAGCAACAGAGAGAGCGCCTACAATGAGCAGTTCTTC. Translating it yields CASNRESAYNEQFF.

V usage is TRBV7-2 and J usage is TRBJ2-5, with D uncertain. The V end was cut by 1 base, the J end by 5 bases, with 11 bases between. CDR1 is SGHTA and CDR2 is FQGNSA in the germline V gene. This CDR3 spans 14 amino acids. CDR3 sequence reads: CASSLGGRVETQYF. CDR3 coding DNA: TGTGCCAGCAGCTTAGGGGGTCGGGTGGAGACCCAGTACTTC. Using reference TRBV7-2 and TRBJ2-5 for the parts outside the CDR3, the full variable domain is GAGVSQSPSNKVTEKGKDVELRCDPISGHTALYWYRQSLGQGLEFLIYFQGNSAPDKSGLPSDRFSAERTGGSVSTLTIQRTQQEDSAVYLCASSLGGRVETQYFGPGTRLLVL.

The chain joins TRBV7-5 to TRBJ2-1; the D call TRBD2 from the table was never checked on the DNA. TRBV7-5 is reported as a pseudogene. This CDR3 spans 16 amino acids. The CDR3 DNA reads as TGTGTCAGAAGCTTATCTGTCCCTAGCTCCTACAATGAGCAGTTCTTC. This translates into CVRSLSVPSSYNEQFF.

This chain uses TRBV6-5 with TRBJ1-5, with D unresolved. CDR3 length: 10 residues. V lost 5 bases, J lost 12 bases, and 8 bases lay in between. Germline values: CDR1 MNHEY, CDR2 SVGAGI. The CDR3 DNA sequence: TGTGCCAGCAGTAGACTGTACCAGCATTTT. This sequence encodes CASSRLYQHF.

The chain joins TRBV6-1 to TRBJ2-7; no clear D. Per the germline V gene, CDR1 is MNHNS and CDR2 is SASEGT. V was shortened by 2 bases and J by 4 bases, with 6 bases between the two germline ends. The CDR3 has 12 amino acids. The CDR3 sequence is CASSEYLYEQYF. In nucleotides, the CDR3 is TGTGCCAGCAGTGAATACCTATACGAGCAGTACTTC.

This clone has just a few counts. CDR3 coding DNA: TGTGCCAGCAGCTCACTTGAAGCAGGCTCTGGAAACACCATATATTTT. Translating gives CASSSLEAGSGNTIYF. The chain links TRBV5-5 to TRBJ1-3; D is unresolved. V was shortened by 3 bases and J by 0 bases, with 13 bases between the two germline ends. In germline, CDR1 is SGHKS, CDR2 YYEKEE (reference sequence). This CDR3 has 16 residues.

J is TRBJ2-3 and V is TRBV7-2, with 9 bases fitting TRBD2. Germline-derived CDR1 and CDR2 are SGHTA and FQGNSA. CDR3 length: 16 residues. After removal of 6 bases from V and 1 base from J, the junction contained 8 bases not matched to a gene. The CDR3 region is CASRARERGGTDTQYF. CDR3 coding DNA: TGTGCCAGCAGAGCCAGGGAGCGGGGGGGCACAGATACGCAGTATTTT.

The V call is TRBV6-5, the J call TRBJ2-5; perhaps TRBD1 as D (5 bases). V lost 8 bases and J 2 bases, leaving 12 bases between the germline ends. CDR1 and CDR2 from the germline V gene are MNHEY and SVGAGI. CDR3 size: 13 residues. The CDR3 is CASARTFQETQYF. The CDR3 DNA sequence: TGTGCCAGCGCCAGGACATTTCAAGAGACCCAGTACTTC.

In its sample, this clone is medium-sized (0.01 to 0.1%). The chain has TRBV4-2 and TRBJ2-7; 9 positions agree with TRBD2. CDR1 and CDR2 from the germline V gene are LGHNA and YNFKEQ. The V segment lost 1 base and the J segment 3 bases; nucleotides outside the gene matches: 4. The CDR3 spans 15 residues. The CDR3 region is CASSQGTSAYYEQYV. The CDR3 nucleotides read TGTGCCAGCAGCCAAGGGACTAGCGCATACTACGAGCAGTACGTC.

This chain links TRBV4-2 with TRBJ1-3; 10 bases are shared with TRBD1. Germline assignment: CDR1 LGHNA and CDR2 YNFKEQ. CDR3 length: 17 amino acids. V shed 0 bases, J shed 4 bases, and the junction held 6 bases outside the gene matches. In DNA, the CDR3 is TGTGCCAGCAGCCAAGAGGTGGGACAGGGGAGCGGAAACACCATATATTTT. As protein: CASSQEVGQGSGNTIYF.

The CDR3 nucleotides are TGTGCCAGCAGTTGGGATGCGGGGAACTATGGCTACACCTTC. Protein product: CASSWDAGNYGYTF. The chain is built from TRBV25-1 and TRBJ1-2; D not certain. V lost 5 bases, J lost 2 bases, and 12 bases lay in between. The germline gives CDR1 MGHDK, CDR2 SYGVNS. This CDR3 comprises 14 residues.

J is TRBJ1-1 and V is TRBV6-1; D gene ambiguous. The germline V gene encodes CDR1 MNHNS and CDR2 SASEGT. The CDR3 totals 14 residues. Trimming removed 3 bases at V and 3 bases at J, with 11 bases between. In nucleotides, the CDR3 is TGTGCCAGCAGTGATTCTCTGGGGTACACTGAAGCTTTCTTT. Its protein is CASSDSLGYTEAFF.

The chain employs TRBV28 and TRBJ2-3; 10 bases are shared with TRBD2. J lost 2 bases, V lost 6 bases, and 8 bases had no gene match. The CDR3 runs 16 residues. Germline V gives CDR1 MDHEN, CDR2 SYDVKM. Here the CDR3 DNA reads TGTGCCAGCAGATCACTAGCGGGGACGATCACAGATACGCAGTATTTT. Translation: CASRSLAGTITDTQYF.

This sequence joins TRBV10-2 and TRBJ1-2; TRBD1 is a possible D gene (6 bases). The CDR3 has 13 amino acids. Germline CDR1 is WSHSY and CDR2 is SAAADI. V was trimmed by 3 bases and J by 6 bases, leaving 11 bases between them. The CDR3 protein is CASSERGLDGYTF. CDR3 nucleotides: TGCGCCAGCAGTGAACGGGGGCTGGATGGCTACACCTTC.

This clone was seen more than once but under ten times. The rearrangement joins TRBV20-1 to TRBJ1-4, with 7 nucleotides matching TRBD1. The CDR3 has 17 residues. Trimming at V came to 3 bases and at J to 0 bases, leaving 10 bases not matched to a gene. CDR1 is DFQATT and CDR2 is SNEGSKA in the germline V gene (reference sequence). The CDR3 spells CSASPQRQGTTNEKLFF. Written as DNA, the CDR3 is TGCAGTGCTAGTCCCCAACGACAGGGCACAACTAATGAAAAACTGTTTTTT.

This rearrangement joins TRBV5-5 to TRBJ2-3; D is ambiguous. From germline, CDR1 is SGHKS and CDR2 YYEKEE (reference sequence). CDR3 length: 15 residues. Trimming took off 0 bases at V and 2 bases at J, with 10 bases between the two ends. DNA for the CDR3: TGTGCCAGCAGCTTGGGAGGCTACCCCACAGATACGCAGTATTTT. Translation gives CASSLGGYPTDTQYF.

V is TRBV27 and J is TRBJ2-7; 10 nucleotides align to TRBD1. This CDR3 has 14 residues. The germline V gene encodes CDR1 MNHEY and CDR2 SMNVEV (reference sequence). The junction had 8 bases not matched to a gene; V was cut back by 5 bases and J by 7 bases. DNA for the CDR3: TGTGCCAGCAGTCCTCGGACAGGGGGTGGAGAGCAGTACTTC. It encodes CASSPRTGGGEQYF.

The V gene is TRBV11-2, the J gene TRBJ2-7; D gene uncertain. Germline CDR1 is SGHAT and CDR2 is FQNNGV. Trimming took off 5 bases at V and 1 base at J, with 12 bases between the two ends. This CDR3 contains 14 residues. The CDR3 loop reads CASSPGLGSYEQYV. The CDR3 region has the DNA TGTGCCAGCAGCCCGGGCCTCGGGTCCTACGAGCAGTACGTC.

This clone was found once. This rearrangement joins TRBV12-3 or TRBV12-4 to TRBJ1-3; D is undetermined. V gave up 6 bases and J gave up 7 bases, with 10 bases separating them. The CDR3 consists of 12 residues. CDR3 DNA: TGTGCCAGCAGAACTGAGGTGAACACCATATATTTT. This encodes CASRTEVNTIYF.

The gene calls are TRBV19 and TRBJ2-1; D is uncertain. V was shortened by 3 bases and J by 2 bases, with 17 bases between the two germline ends. CDR1 LNHDA and CDR2 SQIVND come from the germline V gene (reference sequence). This CDR3 spans 17 amino acids. The CDR3 sequence: CASSIWLSLSPYNEQFF. DNA for the CDR3: TGTGCCAGTAGTATTTGGTTGAGTCTTAGTCCCTACAATGAGCAGTTCTTC.

The chain links TRBV9 to TRBJ1-1, with D unclear. Trimming removed 0 bases from V and 1 base from J, with 22 bases in between. This CDR3 spans 19 amino acids. Germline CDR1 reads SGDLS; CDR2 reads YYNGEE. The CDR3 nucleotides read TGTGCCAGCAGCGTAGCTACGACACCCCTCCCATCTTGGAACACTGAAGCTTTCTTT. Protein product: CASSVATTPLPSWNTEAFF. Based on the CDR3 plus reference TRBV9 and TRBJ1-1, the full variable domain is DSGVTQTPKHLITATGQRVTLRCSPRSGDLSVYWYQQSLDQGLQFLIQYYNGEERAKGNILERFSAQQFPDLHSELNLSSLELGDSALYFCASSVATTPLPSWNTEAFFGQGTRLTVV.

This rearrangement joins TRBV6-5 to TRBJ1-1; 9 nucleotides agree with TRBD1. Germline V gives CDR1 MNHEY, CDR2 SVGAGI. The V and J ends lost 5 bases and 4 bases, in that order; junction bases with no gene match: 5. The CDR3 runs to 14 residues. The CDR3 sequence: CASSTGTGLTEAFF. The CDR3 nucleotides read TGTGCCAGCAGTACCGGGACAGGGCTCACTGAAGCTTTCTTT.

J is TRBJ2-1 and V is TRBV4-2; D uncertain. CDR1 and CDR2 (germline): LGHNA, YNFKEQ. The CDR3 runs 17 residues. V was shortened by 6 bases and J by 0 bases, with 18 bases between the two germline ends. The CDR3 is CASRSTAGATSYNEQFF. DNA for the CDR3: TGTGCCAGCAGATCTACCGCAGGCGCTACCTCCTACAATGAGCAGTTCTTC.

This sequence joins TRBV18 and TRBJ2-2; no firm D call. Germline V CDR1 and CDR2: KGHSH, LQKENI. V dropped 5 bases and J dropped 2 bases, with 9 bases sitting between them. CDR3 size: 14 residues. This chain's CDR3 is CASSNQGNTGELFF. The CDR3, as DNA: TGTGCCAGCTCAAACCAAGGAAACACCGGGGAGCTGTTTTTT.

This clone was seen a single time. The rearrangement links TRBV7-8 to TRBJ2-5, with TRBD2 identical over 8 bases. The CDR3 consists of 15 residues. The germline CDR1 and CDR2 sequences are SGHVS and FQNEAQ. V lost 1 base to trimming and J lost 4 bases; unmatched junction nucleotides: 5. CDR3 bases: TGTGCCAGCAGCTTAGTCGCTAGCGGGTTAGAGACCCAGTACTTC. Protein: CASSLVASGLETQYF.

V gene TRBV9 combines with J gene TRBJ2-1; 8 bases agree with TRBD2. CDR1 and CDR2 from the germline V gene are SGDLS and YYNGEE. V lost 7 bases and J lost 7; bases outside the gene matches: 16. This CDR3 spans 16 amino acids. The CDR3 protein is CASPPSGRGERNEQFF. CDR3 bases: TGTGCCAGCCCACCAAGCGGGCGGGGGGAGAGAAATGAGCAGTTCTTC.

The V call is TRBV27, the J call TRBJ1-5, with a tentative D call TRBD1 (6 bases). The CDR3 has 14 residues. The germline V gene encodes CDR1 MNHEY and CDR2 SMNVEV (reference sequence). V was clipped by 2 bases and J by 2 bases, with 7 bases between them. The CDR3, as DNA: TGTGCCAGCAGTTTAAACAGGGGCAATCAGCCCCAGCATTTT. This sequence encodes CASSLNRGNQPQHF.

The chain has TRBV7-2 and TRBJ2-3; 7 bases agree with TRBD2. The ends lost 3 bases at V and 0 bases at J; junction bases unmatched: 6. The CDR3 totals 16 residues. Germline lookup yields CDR1 SGHTA and CDR2 FQGNSA. CDR3 residues: CASSLGTISSTDTQYF. The CDR3 nucleotides read TGTGCCAGCAGCTTGGGGACTATATCTAGCACAGATACGCAGTATTTT. Using reference TRBV7-2 and TRBJ2-3 for the parts outside the CDR3, the full variable domain is GAGVSQSPSNKVTEKGKDVELRCDPISGHTALYWYRQSLGQGLEFLIYFQGNSAPDKSGLPSDRFSAERTGGSVSTLTIQRTQQEDSAVYLCASSLGTISSTDTQYFGPGTRLTVL.

This clone was seen just once. This sequence joins TRBV2 and TRBJ1-5; no firm D call. The CDR3 contains 13 residues. The V gene's germline CDR1 is SNHLY and CDR2 FYNNEI. V shed 7 bases and J shed 4 bases, with 11 bases lying between them. The CDR3, as DNA: TGTGCCAGCACGTCGAGTCAAAATCAGCCCCAGCATTTT. Amino acids: CASTSSQNQPQHF.

In the case of this clone: One junction end disagrees with the germline gene, perhaps due to a read error. The chain employs TRBV5-1 and TRBJ2-7; TRBD2 matches 10 bases. The germline CDR1 and CDR2 sequences are SGHRS and YFSETQ. CDR3 length: 14 amino acids. The CDR3 reads CAGSLSSGGYEQYF. CDR3 DNA sequence: TGCGCCGGCAGCTTGTCTAGCGGGGGATACGAGCAGTACTTC.

In this sample, this clone turned up a few times. The rearrangement joins TRBV12-3 or TRBV12-4 to TRBJ1-6; D gene unclear. This CDR3 spans 13 amino acids. V was shortened by 7 bases and J by 10 bases, with 14 bases between the two germline ends. CDR3 sequence: CASTDLDSSPLHF. CDR3 DNA sequence: TGTGCCAGCACCGACCTCGACTCATCACCCCTCCACTTT.

The chain is built from TRBV18 and TRBJ2-5; TRBD2 might be the D (7 bases). Between the trimmed V and J ends, which lost 1 base and 5 bases, there was a span of 14 bases. CDR3 length equals 15 residues. The germline CDR1 and CDR2 sequences are KGHSH and LQKENI. DNA of the CDR3: TGTGCCAGCTCACCACGTGCGGGGGCACGGGAGACCCAGTACTTC. Amino acids: CASSPRAGARETQYF.